This T cell receptor beta chain was retrieved from a study of blood T cell repertoires in COVID-19. The overall study: T cells, B-cell-depleted T cells, or PBMCs supplied cDNA or gDNA.

Repertoires were generated with immunoSEQ multiplex PCR, while TCRdb's copy carries only in-frame clones and drops some. The sample holds some 80,000 clones, around 80% seen once. Germline V lookup: CDR1 KGHSH, CDR2 LQKENI. The germline V and J ends were trimmed by 3 bases and 0 bases, with 13 bases remaining between them. This CDR3 is 16 amino acids long. The rearrangement uses TRBV18 and TRBJ2-3; D is perhaps TRBD2 (5 bases). The clonotype comes from a man aged 55 to 70 with active or convalescent COVID-19. Sequenced: peripheral blood. In nucleotides, the CDR3 is TGTGCCAGCTCACCCGACATGAGGGTAAGCACAGATACGCAGTATTTT. This codes for CASSPDMRVSTDTQYF.